This TCR beta chain was documented in a study of T cell responses to AZD1222 COVID-19 vaccine. Points from the study as a whole: Donors, mostly white British, included more females; clonal diversity was possibly underestimated. A reported finding is that nearly half of spike-specific TCRs target unmutated variant regions. Following two doses of AZD1222, Spike-specific TCR breadth and depth rose.

The CDR3 spans 13 residues. Germline-derived CDR1 and CDR2 are MDHEN and SYDVKM. V lost 6 bases and J lost 0, with 6 bases in between. With regard to this clone: Its cognate antigen is unknown.

The table came from immunoSEQ multiplex PCR; TCRdb's copy has only in-frame clones and leaves some out. The sample shows around 84,000 clones, about 82% of them seen only once. V is TRBV28 and J is TRBJ1-3; D remains unclear. The receptor's source is an adult in good health. Specimen: peripheral blood, collected on day 0 of AZD1222 vaccination. The CDR3 DNA follows: TGTGCCAGCAGCCTGTTCTCTGGAAACACCATATATTTT. It specifies CASSLFSGNTIYF.